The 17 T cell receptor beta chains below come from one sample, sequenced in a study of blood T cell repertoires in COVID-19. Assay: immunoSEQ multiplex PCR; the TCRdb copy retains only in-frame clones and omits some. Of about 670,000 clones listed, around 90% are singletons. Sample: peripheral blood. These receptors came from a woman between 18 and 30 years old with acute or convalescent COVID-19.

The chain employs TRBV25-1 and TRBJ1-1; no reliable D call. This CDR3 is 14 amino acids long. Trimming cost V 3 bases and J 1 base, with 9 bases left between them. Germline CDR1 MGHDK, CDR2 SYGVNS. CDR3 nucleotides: TGTGCCAGCAGTGACCTGGCAGAGAACACTGAAGCTTTCTTT. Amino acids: CASSDLAENTEAFF.

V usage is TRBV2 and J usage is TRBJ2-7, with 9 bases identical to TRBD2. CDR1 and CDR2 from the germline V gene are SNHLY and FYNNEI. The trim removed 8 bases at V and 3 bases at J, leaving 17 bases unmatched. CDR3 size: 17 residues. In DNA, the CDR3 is TGTGCCAGCTTTAAGGTTAGCGGGGGAGGTCTTGGCTACGAGCAGTACTTC. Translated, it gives CASFKVSGGGLGYEQYF.

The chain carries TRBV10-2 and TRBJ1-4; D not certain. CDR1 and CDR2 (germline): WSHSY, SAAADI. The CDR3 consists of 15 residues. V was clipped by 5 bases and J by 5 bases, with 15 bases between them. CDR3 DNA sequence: TGCGCCAGCAGTTACGACACCTCTTTAAATGAAAAACTGTTTTTT. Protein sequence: CASSYDTSLNEKLFF.

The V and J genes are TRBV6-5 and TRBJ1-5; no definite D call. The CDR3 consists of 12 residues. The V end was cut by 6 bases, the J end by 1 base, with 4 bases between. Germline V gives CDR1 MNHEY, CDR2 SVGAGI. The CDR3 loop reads CASRASNQPQHF. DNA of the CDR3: TGTGCCAGCAGGGCAAGCAATCAGCCCCAGCATTTT.

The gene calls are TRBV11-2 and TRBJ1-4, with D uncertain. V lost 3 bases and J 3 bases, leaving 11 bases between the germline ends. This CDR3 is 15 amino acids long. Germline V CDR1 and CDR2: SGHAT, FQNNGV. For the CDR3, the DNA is TGTGCCAGCAGCTTGGGAGGGCGAGCTAATGAAAAACTGTTTTTT. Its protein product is CASSLGGRANEKLFF.

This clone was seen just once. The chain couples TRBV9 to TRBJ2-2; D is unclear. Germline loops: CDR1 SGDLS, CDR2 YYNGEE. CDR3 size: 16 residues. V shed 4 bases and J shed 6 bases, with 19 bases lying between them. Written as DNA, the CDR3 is TGTGCCAGCAGCATAGAGGAGATAATCGTCGCCGGGGAGCTGTTTTTT. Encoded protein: CASSIEEIIVAGELFF.

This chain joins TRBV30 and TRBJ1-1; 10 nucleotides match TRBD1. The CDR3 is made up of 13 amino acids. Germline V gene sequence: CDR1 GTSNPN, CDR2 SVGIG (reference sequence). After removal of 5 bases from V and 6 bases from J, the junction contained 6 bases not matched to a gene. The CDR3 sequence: CAWSLGQGAEAFF. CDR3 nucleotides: TGTGCCTGGTCCCTAGGACAGGGGGCTGAAGCTTTCTTT. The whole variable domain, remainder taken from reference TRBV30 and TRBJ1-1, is SQTIHQWPATLVQPVGSPLSLECTVEGTSNPNLYWYRQAAGRGLQLLFYSVGIGQISSEVPQNLSASRPQDRQFILSSKKLLLSDSGFYLCAWSLGQGAEAFFGQGTRLTVV.

The CDR3 region is CASSRTASNTEAFF. In DNA, the CDR3 is TGTGCCAGCAGCAGGACAGCCTCGAACACTGAAGCTTTCTTT. This sequence joins TRBV9 and TRBJ1-1; a weak D match, TRBD1 (6 bases). V was shortened by 4 bases and J by 1 base, with 11 bases between the two germline ends. The CDR3 is 14 residues long. Per germline, CDR1 SGDLS and CDR2 YYNGEE.

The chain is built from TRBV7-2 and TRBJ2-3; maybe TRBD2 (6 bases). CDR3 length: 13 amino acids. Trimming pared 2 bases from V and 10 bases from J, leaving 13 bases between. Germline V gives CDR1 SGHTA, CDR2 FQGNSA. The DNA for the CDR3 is TGTGCCAGCAGCTTACTCCCCCTAGCGCCGCAGTATTTT. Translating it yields CASSLLPLAPQYF.

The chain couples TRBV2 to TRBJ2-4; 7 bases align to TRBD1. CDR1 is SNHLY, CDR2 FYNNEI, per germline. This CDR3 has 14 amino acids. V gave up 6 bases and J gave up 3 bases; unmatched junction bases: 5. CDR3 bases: TGTGCCAGCAGCGAGAGGGGGCTCAAAAACATTCAGTACTTC. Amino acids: CASSERGLKNIQYF.

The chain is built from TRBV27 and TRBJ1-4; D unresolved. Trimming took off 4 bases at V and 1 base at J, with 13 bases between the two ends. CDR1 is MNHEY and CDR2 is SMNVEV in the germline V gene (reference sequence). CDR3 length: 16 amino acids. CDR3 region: CASSSPLRGTNEKLFF. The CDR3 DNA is TGTGCCAGCAGTTCCCCCCTTCGGGGAACTAATGAAAAACTGTTTTTT.

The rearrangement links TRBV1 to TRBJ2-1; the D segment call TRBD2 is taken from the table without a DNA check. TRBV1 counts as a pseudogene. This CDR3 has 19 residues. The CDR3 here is CTSSQEVTSGGSSYNEQFF. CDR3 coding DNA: TGCACCAGCAGCCAAGAAGTCACTAGCGGGGGTAGCTCCTACAATGAGCAGTTCTTC.

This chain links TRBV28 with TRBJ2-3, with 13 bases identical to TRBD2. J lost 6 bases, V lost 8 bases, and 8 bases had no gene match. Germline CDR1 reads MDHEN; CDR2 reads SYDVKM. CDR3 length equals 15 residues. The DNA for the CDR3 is TGTGCCAGCCGCCGGGGACTAGCGGGGTCGGATACGCAGTATTTT. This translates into CASRRGLAGSDTQYF.

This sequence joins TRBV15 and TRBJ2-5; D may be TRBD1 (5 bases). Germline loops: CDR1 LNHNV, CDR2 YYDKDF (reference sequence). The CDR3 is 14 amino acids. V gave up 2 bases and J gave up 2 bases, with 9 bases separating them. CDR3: CATSRPTGQETQYF. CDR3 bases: TGTGCCACCAGCAGACCCACAGGTCAAGAGACCCAGTACTTC.

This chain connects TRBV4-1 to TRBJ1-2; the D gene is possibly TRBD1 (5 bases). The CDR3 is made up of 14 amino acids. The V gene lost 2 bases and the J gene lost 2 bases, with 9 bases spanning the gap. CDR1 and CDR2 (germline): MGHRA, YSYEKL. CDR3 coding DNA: TGCGCCAGCAGCCAACCTGGGGGGAACTATGGCTACACCTTC. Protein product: CASSQPGGNYGYTF.

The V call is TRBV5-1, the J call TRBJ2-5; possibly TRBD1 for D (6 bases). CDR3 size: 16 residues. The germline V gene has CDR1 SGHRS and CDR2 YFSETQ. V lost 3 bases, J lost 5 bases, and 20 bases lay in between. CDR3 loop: CASSSGTSLGQETQYF. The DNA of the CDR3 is TGCGCCAGCAGCTCAGGGACATCCCTAGGACAGGAGACCCAGTACTTC.

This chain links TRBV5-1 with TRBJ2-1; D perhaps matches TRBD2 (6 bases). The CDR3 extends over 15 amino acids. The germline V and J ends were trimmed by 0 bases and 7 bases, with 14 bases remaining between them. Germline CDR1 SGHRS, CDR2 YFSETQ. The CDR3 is CASSLVAGLGNEQFF. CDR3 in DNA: TGCGCCAGCAGCTTGGTCGCGGGGTTGGGGAATGAGCAGTTCTTC.